The sample holds one count of the clone carrying this TCR beta chain. Its specificity is unknown. This CDR3 is 14 amino acids long. V lost 6 bases, J lost 14 bases, and 11 bases stayed unmatched. Germline values: CDR1 MNHNY, CDR2 SVGAGI (reference sequence). TCRdb's copy holds only in-frame clones and misses some; the assay was immunoSEQ multiplex PCR. This table has 110,000 to 150,000 clones, about 92% appearing once. These data are taken from a study of T cell responses to AZD1222 COVID-19 vaccine. Study at large: Investigators merged groups given second doses at roughly 4 or roughly 12 weeks.

Study-wide findings and caveats: The peak T cell response came first, and repertoires were sampled only after it. Donors in the cohort were predominantly white British and more often female, and clonal diversity was possibly underestimated.

The sequenced sample was peripheral blood, obtained on day 0 of AZD1222 vaccination. V usage is TRBV6-6 and J usage is TRBJ1-6; 9 bases map to TRBD1. This receptor was identified in an adult in good health. Here the CDR3 reads CASSLGQGYVALHF. DNA for the CDR3: TGTGCCAGCAGCCTGGGACAGGGTTACGTAGCCCTCCACTTT.